Sequencing of this T cell receptor (beta chain) was carried out in a study of T cells expressing NK-cell markers. TCRdb re-called the 5' RACE reads and shows each CDR3 protein once, DNA omitted. In total, the table holds around 15,000 distinct CDR3 sequences. The germline V gene encodes CDR1 WSHSY and CDR2 SAAADI. CDR3 size: 16 residues. The TCR sequence derives from a man aged 18 to 69 in good health. The specimen was blood T cells: a sorted CD56 or NKG2C T cell subset, CD4+ or CD8+ T cells, or bulk PBMC T cells (not recorded which). The chain couples TRBV10-2 to TRBJ2-3; TCRdb reports TRBD2, a call that lacks DNA to check it against. CDR3 sequence: CASSGTSGTSTDTQYF.